These 32 T cell receptor beta chains were sequenced from one sample in a study of beta chain features in type 1 diabetes. Every isolated RNA sample was fully reverse transcribed, so sequencing captured expressed TCRB transcripts. Profiled with immunoSEQ multiplex PCR; TCRdb holds only in-frame clones, not every one. The sample lists 350,000 to 450,000 clones; 11% to 15% were seen once. The sequencing sample was made of naive CD4+ T cells from blood. These receptors were collected from a man between 25 and 39 years old in good health.

In its sample, this clone was seen many times. V usage is TRBV30 and J usage is TRBJ2-3; either TRBD1 or TRBD2 may fit D (5 bases each). The CDR3 runs to 14 residues. The V gene's germline CDR1 is GTSNPN and CDR2 SVGIG (reference sequence). The CDR3 is CAEGQSFDTDTQYF. The CDR3 coding sequence is TGTGCTGAGGGGCAGAGCTTTGACACAGATACGCAGTATTTT.

This clone was detected a few times. The chain carries TRBV2 and TRBJ2-7; D assignment may be TRBD1 or TRBD2 (6 bases each). CDR3 length: 15 residues. The germline V gene has CDR1 SNHLY and CDR2 FYNNEI. The V end lost 0 bases, the J end lost 3 bases, and 12 bases lay between the germline ends. The CDR3 loop is CASSEASQGGYEQYF. The CDR3 DNA sequence: TGTGCCAGCAGTGAAGCATCACAGGGAGGCTACGAGCAGTACTTC. The whole variable domain, remainder taken from reference TRBV2 and TRBJ2-7, is EPEVTQTPSHQVTQMGQEVILRCVPISNHLYFYWYRQILGQKVEFLVSFYNNEISEKSEIFDDQFSVERPDGSNFTLKIRSTKLEDSAMYFCASSEASQGGYEQYFGPGTRLTVT.

This clone has more than one count but fewer than ten. The rearrangement uses TRBV9 and TRBJ2-3, with D perhaps matching TRBD2 (5 bases). Germline V gives CDR1 SGDLS, CDR2 YYNGEE. Trimming cost V 0 bases and J 0 bases, with 8 bases left between them. The CDR3 covers 15 residues. Here the CDR3 reads CASSVAERSTDTQYF. The DNA for the CDR3 is TGTGCCAGCAGCGTAGCCGAGCGGAGCACAGATACGCAGTATTTT. Using reference TRBV9 and TRBJ2-3 for the parts outside the CDR3, the full variable domain is DSGVTQTPKHLITATGQRVTLRCSPRSGDLSVYWYQQSLDQGLQFLIQYYNGEERAKGNILERFSAQQFPDLHSELNLSSLELGDSALYFCASSVAERSTDTQYFGPGTRLTVL.

This clone was picked up a small number of times. The chain links TRBV18 to TRBJ1-5; 8 nucleotides line up with TRBD1. Germline values: CDR1 KGHSH, CDR2 LQKENI. CDR3 size: 15 residues. After removal of 1 base from V and 5 bases from J, the junction contained 4 bases not matched to a gene. The CDR3 here is CASSPRQGAYQPQHF. CDR3 coding DNA: TGTGCCAGCTCACCACGTCAGGGGGCCTATCAGCCCCAGCATTTT.

Ten or more counts support this clone. The J gene is TRBJ2-3, the V gene TRBV19; no definite D call. CDR1 is LNHDA, CDR2 SQIVND, per germline (reference sequence). V dropped 3 bases and J dropped 2 bases, with 3 bases sitting between them. This CDR3 is 12 amino acids long. CDR3 sequence reads: CASSMLTDTQYF. The CDR3 DNA reads as TGTGCCAGTAGTATGCTCACAGATACGCAGTATTTT.

V usage is TRBV2 and J usage is TRBJ2-5; TRBD1 might be the D (6 bases). This CDR3 has 13 residues. The V and J ends lost 6 bases and 9 bases respectively, with 17 bases between them. Germline lookup yields CDR1 SNHLY and CDR2 FYNNEI. The CDR3 coding sequence is TGTGCCAGCAGCAGAGACCCGGGACATGCCCAGTACTTC. Translating it yields CASSRDPGHAQYF.

This clone showed up just a few times. The chain links TRBV5-1 to TRBJ2-5; TRBD2 matches at 7 bases. V was clipped by 2 bases and J by 5 bases; unmatched bases: 9. The CDR3 is 15 amino acids. In germline, CDR1 is SGHRS, CDR2 YFSETQ. Written as DNA, the CDR3 is TGCGCCAGCAGCTTCCTTGCGGGGGATAGGGAGACCCAGTACTTC. It codes for CASSFLAGDRETQYF. The full variable domain, its missing parts supplied by reference TRBV5-1 and TRBJ2-5, is KAGVTQTPRYLIKTRGQQVTLSCSPISGHRSVSWYQQTPGQGLQFLFEYFSETQRNKGNFPGRFSGRQFSNSRSEMNVSTLELGDSALYLCASSFLAGDRETQYFGPGTRLLVL.

The chain employs TRBV29-1 and TRBJ1-3; D may be TRBD1 (6 bases). Between the trimmed V and J ends, which lost 4 bases and 4 bases, there was a span of 20 bases. Germline CDR1 and CDR2: SQVTM and ANQGSEA. The CDR3 sequence is 16 residues long. CDR3 sequence: CSVGEGVGPSGNTIYF. The CDR3 bases are TGCAGCGTTGGAGAGGGGGTAGGGCCGTCCGGAAACACCATATATTTT.

Only a few counts were recorded for this clone. This chain uses TRBV19 with TRBJ1-6; 9 bases agree with TRBD1. J lost 7 bases, V lost 6 bases, and 7 bases had no gene match. Germline V CDR1 and CDR2: LNHDA, SQIVND (reference sequence). CDR3 length equals 15 residues. The CDR3 nucleotides read TGTGCCAGTAGGATCGGGACAGGGAGGAATTCACCCCTCCACTTT. As protein: CASRIGTGRNSPLHF.

This clone has more than one count but fewer than ten. The chain has TRBV10-3 and TRBJ2-1; 9 nucleotides align to TRBD1. The CDR3 covers 15 residues. J was trimmed by 4 bases and V by 6 bases; bases with no gene match: 7. Germline V gene data show CDR1 as ENHRY and CDR2 as SYGVKD. CDR3 region: CAIRQGQGGYNEQFF. DNA of the CDR3: TGTGCCATCAGGCAGGGACAGGGTGGGTACAATGAGCAGTTCTTC.

The sample holds one count of this clone. This chain uses TRBV5-1 with TRBJ2-7, with D possibly being TRBD1 (5 bases). Germline V gene lookup returns CDR1 SGHRS and CDR2 YFSETQ. Trimming shortened V by 4 bases and J by 2 bases, and 16 bases separated the two germline ends. The CDR3 is made up of 15 amino acids. The CDR3 region has the DNA TGCGCCAGCAGCCCTAGACAGATCCCAGCCTACGAGCAGTACTTC. The encoded protein is CASSPRQIPAYEQYF.

The rearrangement joins TRBV7-2 to TRBJ2-3, with D possibly matching TRBD2 (6 bases). The CDR3 loop spans 17 amino acids. Trimming cost V 1 base and J 0 bases, with 14 bases left between them. CDR1 is SGHTA, CDR2 FQGNSA, per germline. The CDR3 loop reads CASSLVPAGISTDTQYF. The CDR3 coding sequence is TGTGCCAGCAGCTTAGTTCCAGCGGGTATAAGCACAGATACGCAGTATTTT.

The V gene is TRBV7-2, the J gene TRBJ2-5; D gene unclear. The V gene lost 2 bases and the J gene lost 11 bases, with 12 bases spanning the gap. This CDR3 is built from 12 residues. The V gene's germline CDR1 is SGHTA and CDR2 FQGNSA. The CDR3 sequence is CASSLFHRKQYF. Written as DNA, the CDR3 is TGTGCCAGCAGCTTATTTCACCGGAAACAGTACTTC. Full variable domain (missing parts from reference TRBV7-2 and TRBJ2-5): GAGVSQSPSNKVTEKGKDVELRCDPISGHTALYWYRQSLGQGLEFLIYFQGNSAPDKSGLPSDRFSAERTGGSVSTLTIQRTQQEDSAVYLCASSLFHRKQYFGPGTRLLVL.

This clone occurred a few times. The chain recombines TRBV5-1 with TRBJ2-3; D not certain. Trimming shortened V by 1 base and J by 1 base, and 10 bases separated the two germline ends. The CDR3 loop spans 15 amino acids. Germline CDR1 SGHRS, CDR2 YFSETQ. The CDR3 here is CASSLLVAGTDTQYF. In DNA, the CDR3 is TGCGCCAGCAGCTTGTTGGTAGCTGGCACAGATACGCAGTATTTT.

The chain is built from TRBV9 and TRBJ2-5; D call uncertain. Germline CDR1 and CDR2: SGDLS and YYNGEE. The V and J ends lost 2 bases and 7 bases respectively, with 9 bases between them. The CDR3 runs to 12 residues. CDR3 region: CASSVSDGTQYF. The CDR3 DNA sequence: TGTGCCAGCAGCGTGAGCGACGGGACCCAGTACTTC.

The V and J genes are TRBV21-1 and TRBJ2-4; TRBD1 is the table's D call, not checked against the DNA. TRBV21-1 is a pseudogene segment. This CDR3 region has 17 residues. The chain's CDR3 is CASSKDREGAVVNIQYF. The CDR3, as DNA: TGTGCCAGCAGCAAAGATCGAGAGGGGGCGGTAGTCAACATTCAGTACTTC.

The chain is built from TRBV30 and TRBJ2-3; D might be TRBD1 (5 bases). Trimming left V 2 bases short and J 0 bases short, with 9 bases between. Germline CDR1 GTSNPN, CDR2 SVGIG (reference sequence). CDR3 size: 14 residues. CDR3 loop: CAWSKDTSTDTQYF. The CDR3 DNA follows: TGTGCCTGGAGTAAGGACACCAGCACAGATACGCAGTATTTT.

The V call is TRBV4-2, the J call TRBJ2-1; D unclear. Germline CDR1 LGHNA, CDR2 YNFKEQ. The CDR3 covers 12 residues. Trimming removed 1 base at V and 9 bases at J, with 7 bases between. The CDR3: CASSQVPSEQFF. Here the CDR3 DNA reads TGTGCCAGCAGCCAAGTCCCCTCTGAGCAGTTCTTC.

The chain uses TRBV4-3 and TRBJ2-3; D is undetermined. The germline V gene encodes CDR1 LGHNA and CDR2 YSLEER. The CDR3 totals 15 residues. With 0 bases removed from V and 2 bases from J, the gap between germline ends came to 9 bases. CDR3 in amino acids: CASSQDRVITDTQYF. DNA for the CDR3: TGCGCCAGCAGCCAAGACAGAGTGATCACAGATACGCAGTATTTT.

There are a few counts of this clone. The chain links TRBV4-3 to TRBJ2-7, with D possibly called TRBD1 or TRBD2 (5 bases each). V was shortened by 0 bases and J by 0 bases, with 12 bases between the two germline ends. The CDR3 runs 16 residues. Germline V gene lookup returns CDR1 LGHNA and CDR2 YSLEER. The DNA for the CDR3 is TGCGCCAGCAGCCAAGAAAGGACGAGGGGCTCCTACGAGCAGTACTTC. This sequence encodes CASSQERTRGSYEQYF.

This clone was seen a few times. The V gene is TRBV10-3, the J gene TRBJ1-1; TRBD1 agrees at 9 bases. Germline V lookup: CDR1 ENHRY, CDR2 SYGVKD. CDR3 length: 13 amino acids. V was clipped by 6 bases and J by 5 bases; unmatched bases: 4. CDR3 amino acids: CAIRTGGFTEAFF. CDR3 DNA: TGTGCCATCAGGACAGGGGGTTTTACTGAAGCTTTCTTT.

The chain has TRBV5-1 and TRBJ2-5; D is undetermined. CDR1 and CDR2 from the germline V gene are SGHRS and YFSETQ. This CDR3 spans 14 amino acids. V lost 4 bases to trimming and J lost 2 bases, with 12 bases between them. The CDR3 DNA is TGCGCCAGCAGCCGCGGACGGATACAAGAGACCCAGTACTTC. Its translation: CASSRGRIQETQYF. The variable domain in full, with the rest retrieved from reference TRBV5-1 and TRBJ2-5, is KAGVTQTPRYLIKTRGQQVTLSCSPISGHRSVSWYQQTPGQGLQFLFEYFSETQRNKGNFPGRFSGRQFSNSRSEMNVSTLELGDSALYLCASSRGRIQETQYFGPGTRLLVL.

The V gene is TRBV29-1, the J gene TRBJ1-1; 7 bases match TRBD1. Germline CDR1 and CDR2: SQVTM and ANQGSEA. V dropped 6 bases and J dropped 1; count of bases not matched to a gene: 5. This CDR3 is 13 amino acids long. Here the CDR3 reads CSVRQGANTEAFF. DNA of the CDR3: TGCAGCGTACGACAGGGAGCGAACACTGAAGCTTTCTTT.

The rearrangement uses TRBV6-6 and TRBJ1-1; D is ambiguous. Germline CDR1 reads MNHNY; CDR2 reads SVGAGI (reference sequence). Between the trimmed V and J ends, which lost 7 bases and 0 bases, there was a span of 6 bases. The CDR3 extends over 12 amino acids. The CDR3 here is CASTWLNTEAFF. The CDR3 bases are TGTGCCAGCACCTGGCTGAACACTGAAGCTTTCTTT.

The rearrangement joins TRBV5-4 to TRBJ2-1; D gene unclear. Trimming took 1 base from V and 7 from J, leaving 9 bases between them. Germline V gives CDR1 SGHNT, CDR2 YYREEE (reference sequence). CDR3 length equals 13 residues. In DNA form, the CDR3 reads TGTGCCAGCAGCTTGATAGGCGAGAATGAGCAGTTCTTC. Translating gives CASSLIGENEQFF.

V usage is TRBV2 and J usage is TRBJ2-3; D call uncertain. Germline CDR1 SNHLY, CDR2 FYNNEI. The CDR3 contains 13 residues. Trimming shortened V by 5 bases and J by 2 bases, and 8 bases separated the two germline ends. The CDR3 DNA reads as TGTGCCAGCAGTTGGCTTTTCACAGATACGCAGTATTTT. Protein product: CASSWLFTDTQYF. The entire variable domain, with the rest obtained from reference TRBV2 and TRBJ2-3, is as follows: EPEVTQTPSHQVTQMGQEVILRCVPISNHLYFYWYRQILGQKVEFLVSFYNNEISEKSEIFDDQFSVERPDGSNFTLKIRSTKLEDSAMYFCASSWLFTDTQYFGPGTRLTVL.

This clone was seen a few times. V and J are TRBV7-2 and TRBJ2-1; 8 bases are a match to TRBD2. The ends lost 1 base at V and 5 bases at J; junction bases unmatched: 7. The CDR3 runs to 16 residues. Germline loops: CDR1 SGHTA, CDR2 FQGNSA. The CDR3 nucleotides read TGTGCCAGCAGCTTAGGAGGTAGCGGGACCCACAATGAGCAGTTCTTC. Residues: CASSLGGSGTHNEQFF.

V is TRBV30 and J is TRBJ1-5; weak D call: TRBD1 (6 bases). The length of the CDR3 is 14 residues. The V end lost 4 bases, the J end lost 1 base, and 11 bases lay between the germline ends. The germline gives CDR1 GTSNPN, CDR2 SVGIG (reference sequence). The CDR3 loop is CAWTQGRSNQPQHF. The CDR3 DNA follows: TGTGCCTGGACCCAGGGGCGGAGCAATCAGCCCCAGCATTTT.

The chain combines TRBV7-8 with TRBJ2-1; D may be TRBD2 (6 bases). CDR1 and CDR2 (germline): SGHVS, FQNEAQ. V lost 1 base, J lost 7 bases, and 14 bases lay in between. The CDR3 contains 15 residues. CDR3 region: CASSLVRPAGNEQFF. The CDR3 DNA is TGTGCCAGCAGCTTAGTCCGACCAGCGGGTAATGAGCAGTTCTTC.

The chain carries TRBV15 and TRBJ2-5; D is possibly TRBD2 (5 bases). Germline V gene data show CDR1 as LNHNV and CDR2 as YYDKDF (reference sequence). Trimming removed 0 bases at V and 13 bases at J, with 18 bases between. The CDR3 is made up of 14 amino acids. The CDR3: CATSRDRELGSVYF. CDR3 in DNA: TGTGCCACCAGCAGAGATAGGGAGTTGGGGTCCGTGTACTTC.

This clone was detected only a few times. This chain links TRBV25-1 with TRBJ1-3; no firm D call. The CDR3 runs to 16 residues. Trimming left V 3 bases short and J 1 base short, with 13 bases between. The germline V gene encodes CDR1 MGHDK and CDR2 SYGVNS. CDR3 residues: CASSDGGFWSGNTIYF. In DNA form, the CDR3 reads TGTGCCAGCAGTGACGGAGGATTTTGGTCTGGAAACACCATATATTTT.

This clone was counted only a few times. V gene TRBV6-6 combines with J gene TRBJ2-5, with D possibly matching TRBD1 (6 bases). Germline V gene data show CDR1 as MNHNY and CDR2 as SVGAGI (reference sequence). V lost 7 bases and J 6 bases, leaving 12 bases between the germline ends. The CDR3 has 12 amino acids. The CDR3 DNA sequence: TGTGCCAGCACAGCGCAGGGGCAGACCCAGTACTTC. This translates into CASTAQGQTQYF.